This entry lists 26 T cell receptor beta chains sequenced from one sample in a study of control samples from healthy donors and cancer patients. Profiling relied on immunoSEQ multiplex PCR, and the TCRdb table lists in-frame clones only, not all of them. This table has over 85,000 clones, about 91% appearing once. Sequenced input: blood. The receptors stem from a woman between 18 and 30 years old in good health.

This rearrangement joins TRBV7-8 to TRBJ1-5; no firm D call. The CDR3 runs to 15 residues. Deletions cut 5 bases from V and 9 bases from J, with 20 bases between. Germline CDR1 and CDR2: SGHVS and FQNEAQ. CDR3 region: CASSVVGSPDLPQHF. The CDR3 bases are TGTGCCAGCAGCGTTGTGGGGTCTCCAGACCTGCCCCAGCATTTT.

V and J are TRBV4-2 and TRBJ1-3; D is unresolved. V gave up 0 bases and J gave up 0 bases, with 6 bases separating them. There are 15 residues in the CDR3. CDR1 and CDR2 (germline): LGHNA, YNFKEQ. CDR3 sequence (DNA): TGTGCCAGCAGCCAAGATTTTTTCTCTGGAAACACCATATATTTT. This encodes CASSQDFFSGNTIYF.

V and J are TRBV7-9 and TRBJ1-1; 10 bases map to TRBD1. From germline, CDR1 is SEHNR and CDR2 FQNEAQ (reference sequence). Trimming at V came to 2 bases and at J to 13 bases, leaving 4 bases not matched to a gene. There are 12 residues in the CDR3. The CDR3: CASSLPGQGNFF. The CDR3 bases are TGTGCCAGCAGCTTACCGGGACAGGGGAATTTCTTT.

The CDR3 region has the DNA TGTGCCAGCAGCGCCTTTCCAGGAGGTTGGACTGAAGCTTTCTTT. This gives the protein CASSAFPGGWTEAFF. This chain uses TRBV9 with TRBJ1-1, with unresolved D. The V end was cut by 3 bases, the J end by 5 bases, with 17 bases between. The CDR3 runs 15 residues. The germline V gene has CDR1 SGDLS and CDR2 YYNGEE.

The V gene is TRBV9, the J gene TRBJ2-3; 10 bases are a match to TRBD2. The length of the CDR3 is 15 residues. The germline gives CDR1 SGDLS, CDR2 YYNGEE. Germline trimming cut 2 bases from V and 4 bases from J; bases unmatched to any gene: 4. CDR3 in DNA: TGTGCCAGCAGCGTTAGCGGGGGGAACCCAGATACGCAGTATTTT. Translation: CASSVSGGNPDTQYF.

V is TRBV25-1 and J is TRBJ2-7, with 7 bases that match TRBD1. The trim removed 10 bases at V and 2 bases at J, leaving 17 bases unmatched. Germline CDR1 reads MGHDK; CDR2 reads SYGVNS. This CDR3 region has 16 residues. The CDR3 DNA reads as TGTGCCACCTCTTCTCTTACCCGGGACAGTCCCTACGAGCAGTACTTC. Residues: CATSSLTRDSPYEQYF.

The genes are TRBV11-3 and TRBJ1-1; D is unclear. Germline V CDR1 and CDR2: SGHNT, YENEEA. The V and J ends lost 8 bases and 3 bases respectively, with 7 bases between them. The CDR3 is 11 amino acids. The CDR3 DNA reads TGTGCCAGCGGGGTTCACACTGAAGCTTTCTTT. This encodes CASGVHTEAFF.

The J gene is TRBJ2-5, the V gene TRBV24-1; no reliable D call. This CDR3 has 15 amino acids. Per germline, CDR1 KGHDR and CDR2 SFDVKD. V dropped 2 bases and J dropped 1 base, with 10 bases sitting between them. CDR3 DNA sequence: TGTGCCACCAGTGATTACGTCGGATCCCAAGAGACCCAGTACTTC. Translation: CATSDYVGSQETQYF.

The chain employs TRBV6-5 and TRBJ2-1; D not resolved. The V gene lost 3 bases and the J gene lost 0 bases, with 12 bases spanning the gap. CDR3 length equals 16 residues. Germline values: CDR1 MNHEY, CDR2 SVGAGI. CDR3 residues: CASSYRIGSSYNEQFF. DNA for the CDR3: TGTGCCAGCAGTTATCGTATAGGAAGCTCCTACAATGAGCAGTTCTTC.

This chain connects TRBV19 to TRBJ2-5; the D is unclear. Looked up from germline, CDR1 is LNHDA and CDR2 is SQIVND (reference sequence). The V and J ends lost 0 bases and 0 bases respectively, with 17 bases between them. The CDR3 has 18 amino acids. The CDR3 DNA reads TGTGCCAGTAGTATAGACGGCTCGGCGGCAACCTACCAAGAGACCCAGTACTTC. Encoded protein: CASSIDGSAATYQETQYF.

The chain is built from TRBV3-1 (or the pseudogene TRBV3-2) and TRBJ1-2, with D unclear. Germline V gene lookup returns CDR1 LGHDT and CDR2 YNNKEL (reference sequence). Trimming took off 1 base at V and 8 bases at J, with 11 bases between the two ends. The length of the CDR3 is 13 residues. Written as DNA, the CDR3 is TGTGCCAGCAGCCAAGCTGGGGAGCTGGGCTACACCTTC. This encodes CASSQAGELGYTF.

J is TRBJ2-5 and V is TRBV7-9; D unclear. The CDR3 consists of 12 residues. V lost 3 bases and J 3 bases, leaving 5 bases between the germline ends. Per the germline V gene, CDR1 is SEHNR and CDR2 is FQNEAQ (reference sequence). Written as DNA, the CDR3 is TGTGCCAGCAGCTTGGAAGAAGAGACCCAGTACTTC. Translating it yields CASSLEEETQYF.

This clone was found a few times. The rearrangement uses TRBV29-1 and TRBJ1-2; D remains ambiguous. This CDR3 comprises 9 residues. The germline CDR1 and CDR2 sequences are SQVTM and ANQGSEA. The V and J ends lost 5 bases and 6 bases respectively, with 4 bases between them. In DNA form, the CDR3 reads TGCAGCGTTCTGGATGGCTACACCTTC. Protein sequence: CSVLDGYTF.

The chain couples TRBV7-9 to TRBJ2-5; D is possibly TRBD1 or TRBD2 (6 bases each). V lost 0 bases and J 4 bases, leaving 12 bases between the germline ends. This CDR3 region has 15 residues. Germline CDR1 reads SEHNR; CDR2 reads FQNEAQ (reference sequence). The CDR3: CASSLASKGGETQYF. Here the CDR3 DNA reads TGTGCCAGCAGCTTAGCGTCAAAGGGGGGAGAGACCCAGTACTTC.

The chain employs TRBV4-1 and TRBJ1-2, with a possible D match to TRBD1 (6 bases). CDR3 length: 15 residues. Trimming took off 2 bases at V and 7 bases at J, with 17 bases between the two ends. Per the germline V gene, CDR1 is MGHRA and CDR2 is YSYEKL. The CDR3 DNA reads TGCGCCAGCAGCCAACCACTGGGGCAGGGGTCTGGCTACACCTTC. Translation: CASSQPLGQGSGYTF.

The chain carries TRBV4-1 and TRBJ2-7; D is perhaps TRBD2 (5 bases). Trimming removed 3 bases from V and 0 bases from J, with 12 bases in between. The germline V gene has CDR1 MGHRA and CDR2 YSYEKL. CDR3 length: 15 residues. The CDR3 is CASSQERPPSYEQYF. The CDR3 DNA is TGCGCCAGCAGCCAGGAGCGGCCACCCTCCTACGAGCAGTACTTC.

The rearrangement uses TRBV14 and TRBJ2-3; D unclear. The ends were cut back, 3 bases at V and 6 bases at J, with 4 bases in the middle. The length of the CDR3 is 11 residues. CDR1 SGHDN and CDR2 FVKESK come from the germline V gene. The CDR3 region is CASSQRDTQYF. CDR3 nucleotides: TGTGCCAGCAGCCAGAGGGATACGCAGTATTTT.

This chain joins TRBV3-1 (or the pseudogene TRBV3-2) and TRBJ1-2; TRBD1 is a possible D gene (5 bases). This CDR3 has 16 residues. CDR1 and CDR2 from the germline V gene are LGHDT and YNNKEL (reference sequence). Trimming stripped 2 bases from V and 2 bases from J, with 15 bases between. CDR3 in DNA: TGTGCCAGCAGCCAAAAGGGGATTAAGGGGAACTATGGCTACACCTTC. It is translated as CASSQKGIKGNYGYTF.

The genes are TRBV5-6 and TRBJ2-2, with 10 positions matching TRBD2. This CDR3 has 18 residues. V shed 0 bases and J 4 bases; nucleotides not matched to a gene: 9. Germline V gene sequence: CDR1 SGHDT, CDR2 YYEEEE. The CDR3, as DNA: TGTGCCAGCAGCTTGGCGGGAGCGGGAGGGCCTGGCACCGGGGAGCTGTTTTTT. Its translation: CASSLAGAGGPGTGELFF.

In nucleotides, the CDR3 is TGTGCCATCAGTGCTGGGGAGACCCAGTACTTC. Translation: CAISAGETQYF. The chain couples TRBV10-3 to TRBJ2-5; the D is unclear. CDR1 and CDR2 (germline): ENHRY, SYGVKD. This CDR3 region has 11 residues. The V and J ends lost 4 bases and 5 bases respectively, with 5 bases between them.

This rearrangement joins TRBV2 to TRBJ1-1; TRBD1 agrees at 8 bases. CDR3 length: 16 amino acids. CDR1 and CDR2 from the germline V gene are SNHLY and FYNNEI. Trimming at V came to 6 bases and at J to 0 bases, leaving 9 bases not matched to a gene. The CDR3 loop reads CASRSRDRWVNTEAFF. CDR3 DNA sequence: TGTGCCAGCAGGAGTAGGGACAGGTGGGTGAACACTGAAGCTTTCTTT.

This chain joins TRBV19 and TRBJ1-1, with 7 bases that match TRBD1. Trimming at V came to 6 bases and at J to 5 bases, leaving 9 bases not matched to a gene. Looked up from germline, CDR1 is LNHDA and CDR2 is SQIVND (reference sequence). This CDR3 comprises 14 residues. This CDR3 is CASSELTGRTEAFF. The CDR3, as DNA: TGTGCCAGTAGCGAATTGACAGGGAGGACTGAAGCTTTCTTT.

The V gene is TRBV5-4, the J gene TRBJ2-1, with TRBD1 matching 9 bases. J lost 7 bases, V lost 4 bases, and 9 bases had no gene match. Per germline, CDR1 SGHNT and CDR2 YYREEE (reference sequence). The CDR3 covers 15 residues. The CDR3 here is CASSTGTGYWNEQFF. The CDR3 DNA reads TGTGCCAGCAGCACCGGGACAGGGTATTGGAATGAGCAGTTCTTC. Filled out from reference TRBV5-4 and TRBJ2-1, the complete variable domain reads ETGVTQSPTHLIKTRGQQVTLRCSSQSGHNTVSWYQQALGQGPQFIFQYYREEENGRGNFPPRFSGLQFPNYSSELNVNALELDDSALYLCASSTGTGYWNEQFFGPGTRLTVL.

The rearrangement uses TRBV10-2 and TRBJ2-7, with 8 positions matching TRBD2. V was clipped by 3 bases and J by 11 bases; unmatched bases: 9. CDR3 size: 13 residues. Germline assignment: CDR1 WSHSY and CDR2 SAAADI. Written as DNA, the CDR3 is TGCGCCAGCAGTGATCTAGCGGGTCCCCGAAAGTACTTC. Translating gives CASSDLAGPRKYF.

The chain combines TRBV6-5 with TRBJ2-7, with 7 bases fitting TRBD2. Germline trimming cut 8 bases from V and 5 bases from J; bases unmatched to any gene: 6. From germline, CDR1 is MNHEY and CDR2 SVGAGI. This CDR3 is built from 12 residues. The CDR3 sequence is CASGAGEDEQYF. For the CDR3, the DNA is TGTGCCAGCGGGGCGGGAGAGGACGAGCAGTACTTC.

The sample holds one count of this clone. This chain joins TRBV13 and TRBJ2-1; 10 positions agree with TRBD2. The CDR3 covers 16 residues. J was trimmed by 4 bases and V by 0 bases; bases with no gene match: 3. Germline V CDR1 and CDR2: PRHDT, FYEKMQ (reference sequence). The CDR3 region has the DNA TGTGCCAGCAGCTTAGGAGCGGGAGGGCGGTACAATGAGCAGTTCTTC. It encodes CASSLGAGGRYNEQFF. The full variable domain, its missing parts supplied by reference TRBV13 and TRBJ2-1, is AAGVIQSPRHLIKEKRETATLKCYPIPRHDTVYWYQQGPGQDPQFLISFYEKMQSDKGSIPDRFSAQQFSDYHSELNMSSLELGDSALYFCASSLGAGGRYNEQFFGPGTRLTVL.